One sample yielded the 20 T cell receptor beta chains listed below, sequenced in a study of blood T cells in healthy people across ages. Next came a second PCR, run for roughly 6 to 11 cycles, which used a sample-barcoded 5' primer along with a J-beta primer mix. MiXCR was run by TCRdb on the 5' RACE reads, yielding one entry per CDR3 protein. The sample comprises 1,100,000 or so distinct CDR3 sequences, around 43% of which are singletons, and 18% rests with the top ten. Sequencing used blood. These receptors came from a woman between 55 and 75 years old in good health.

This clonotype was observed a few times. The chain recombines TRBV6-1 with TRBJ2-4; D gene ambiguous. This CDR3 is 12 amino acids long. Trimming left V 2 bases short and J 8 bases short, with 7 bases between. Germline values: CDR1 MNHNS, CDR2 SASEGT. The CDR3 reads CASSEFKHIQYF. The CDR3 region has the DNA TGTGCCAGCAGTGAATTCAAGCACATTCAGTACTTC.

The chain combines TRBV12-3 or TRBV12-4 with TRBJ1-2; maybe TRBD1 (5 bases). V was shortened by 2 bases and J by 6 bases, with 10 bases between the two germline ends. CDR3 size: 13 residues. CDR3 region: CASSLYRGNGYTF. The CDR3 nucleotides read TGTGCCAGCAGTTTATATCGGGGGAATGGCTACACCTTC.

Notes on this clonotype: A much larger clone lies one base from this, so it may be a read error. This chain links TRBV12-3 or TRBV12-4 with TRBJ2-1; D remains ambiguous. This CDR3 has 14 residues. V shed 5 bases and J shed 11 bases, with 19 bases lying between them. CDR3 loop: CASSPPGPVSKQFF. The CDR3 DNA reads as TGTGCCAGCAGTCCGCCAGGCCCGGTAAGTAAGCAGTTCTTC.

This clonotype was recorded many times. J is TRBJ2-3 and V is TRBV28, with 8 bases aligning to TRBD2. Trimming at V came to 4 bases and at J to 3 bases, leaving 3 bases not matched to a gene. The V gene's germline CDR1 is MDHEN and CDR2 SYDVKM. This CDR3 spans 14 amino acids. CDR3 in DNA: TGTGCCAGCAGTTCGGGAGGGAGGACAGATACGCAGTATTTT. This codes for CASSSGGRTDTQYF.

This clonotype has just a few counts. The CDR3 region is CSVDLSGSNNEQFF. DNA of the CDR3: TGCAGCGTTGATCTGAGCGGGAGCAACAATGAGCAGTTCTTC. The chain combines TRBV29-1 with TRBJ2-1, with 8 bases matching TRBD2. Germline CDR1 reads SQVTM; CDR2 reads ANQGSEA. The CDR3 covers 14 residues. J lost 5 bases, V lost 3 bases, and 6 bases had no gene match.

This clonotype has only a few counts. The rearrangement uses TRBV7-2 and TRBJ2-7, with a weak D call TRBD1 (6 bases). CDR3 length equals 15 residues. V lost 1 base and J 2 bases, leaving 12 bases between the germline ends. Germline V gene lookup returns CDR1 SGHTA and CDR2 FQGNSA. Here the CDR3 DNA reads TGTGCCAGCAGCTTAGAGGGACGGACAGCCTACGAGCAGTACTTC. This encodes CASSLEGRTAYEQYF.

This clonotype came up a few times. The V call is TRBV7-2, the J call TRBJ1-1; 10 positions agree with TRBD1. The CDR3 is 15 amino acids. Germline trimming cut 5 bases from V and 3 bases from J; bases unmatched to any gene: 6. Germline CDR1 SGHTA, CDR2 FQGNSA. CDR3 protein: CASSQTGGAYTEAFF. In DNA, the CDR3 is TGTGCCAGCAGCCAGACAGGGGGCGCCTACACTGAAGCTTTCTTT.

This clonotype was recorded a few times. The chain couples TRBV4-1 to TRBJ2-5, with no clear D. The CDR3 spans 14 residues. The V gene's germline CDR1 is MGHRA and CDR2 YSYEKL. V was clipped by 1 base and J by 5 bases, with 11 bases between them. The CDR3 bases are TGCGCCAGCAGCCAAGTCCCGGTTGTTGAGACCCAGTACTTC. Protein sequence: CASSQVPVVETQYF.

The rearrangement joins TRBV27 to TRBJ2-4; D tentatively reads TRBD1 or TRBD2 (5 bases each). The CDR3 has 15 amino acids. From germline, CDR1 is MNHEY and CDR2 SMNVEV (reference sequence). V was clipped by 0 bases and J by 5 bases, with 11 bases between them. The DNA of the CDR3 is TGTGCCAGCAGTTTATCTCGGGGCCGTGAAAACATTCAGTACTTC. Translating it yields CASSLSRGRENIQYF.

V and J are TRBV11-2 and TRBJ2-5; possibly TRBD1 or TRBD2 for D (6 bases each). Trimming removed 0 bases at V and 5 bases at J, with 13 bases between. The germline V gene has CDR1 SGHAT and CDR2 FQNNGV. This CDR3 is built from 15 residues. The CDR3 DNA reads TGTGCCAGCAGCTTAGATTCGGGGGCGGCGGAGACCCAGTACTTC. Encoded protein: CASSLDSGAAETQYF.

A word on this clonotype: The junction departs from the called germline gene at one end, perhaps through a read error. The DNA of the CDR3 is TGTAGTGCCGAAGGGACAGGGAACTCCTACGAGCAGTACTTC. This gives the protein CSAEGTGNSYEQYF. The chain combines TRBV20-1 with TRBJ2-7; 9 positions agree with TRBD1. The germline gives CDR1 DFQATT, CDR2 SNEGSKA (reference sequence). This CDR3 comprises 14 residues.

The V gene is TRBV3-1, the J gene TRBJ1-2; D is unresolved. The CDR3 spans 14 residues. Germline CDR1 LGHDT, CDR2 YNNKEL (reference sequence). Trimming stripped 2 bases from V and 4 bases from J, with 11 bases between. The CDR3 nucleotides read TGTGCCAGCAGCCAATTAGACAATTTCTATGGCTACACCTTC. The encoded protein is CASSQLDNFYGYTF.

The chain carries TRBV14 and TRBJ2-1; a possible D gene is TRBD2 (7 bases). The CDR3 contains 16 residues. The germline gives CDR1 SGHDN, CDR2 FVKESK. The V gene lost 0 bases and the J gene lost 2 bases, with 11 bases spanning the gap. The CDR3 nucleotides are TGTGCCAGCAGCCAAGATCCGCGGGGGCCCTACAATGAGCAGTTCTTC. Its protein product is CASSQDPRGPYNEQFF.

The J gene is TRBJ2-7, the V gene TRBV6-5, with 7 bases aligning to TRBD1. The CDR3 extends over 15 amino acids. V was pared by 5 bases and J by 1 base, with 8 bases of the junction left unmatched. Germline V CDR1 and CDR2: MNHEY, SVGAGI. As DNA, the CDR3 is TGTGCCAGCAGTGGCACAGGGGTATCGTCCTACGAGCAGTACTTC. Its protein is CASSGTGVSSYEQYF.

The gene calls are TRBV3-1 and TRBJ2-1, with TRBD2 matching 9 bases. The CDR3 contains 16 residues. Germline V CDR1 and CDR2: LGHDT, YNNKEL (reference sequence). Germline trimming cut 2 bases from V and 7 bases from J; bases unmatched to any gene: 9. The CDR3 region is CASSQRIPSGTNEQFF. Written as DNA, the CDR3 is TGTGCCAGCAGCCAACGAATCCCTAGCGGGACGAATGAGCAGTTCTTC.

The V and J genes are TRBV6-1 and TRBJ2-3, with 8 bases fitting TRBD2. V gave up 6 bases and J gave up 4 bases; unmatched junction bases: 9. This CDR3 comprises 15 residues. Germline CDR1 is MNHNS and CDR2 is SASEGT. CDR3 sequence reads: CASRGSGTGSDTQYF. CDR3 bases: TGTGCCAGCAGAGGTAGCGGGACCGGCTCAGATACGCAGTATTTT.

The V gene is TRBV28, the J gene TRBJ2-2; D could derive from TRBD1 or TRBD2 (5 bases each). Between the trimmed V and J ends, which lost 1 base and 6 bases, there was a span of 9 bases. The CDR3 runs 14 residues. The germline V gene has CDR1 MDHEN and CDR2 SYDVKM. The CDR3, as DNA: TGTGCCAGCAGTTTATCTGGGGGACCCGGGGAGCTGTTTTTT. Translation: CASSLSGGPGELFF.

The table lists this clonotype with a few counts. The CDR3 protein is CASSLHSTNYEQYF. In nucleotides, the CDR3 is TGCGCCAGCAGCTTGCACAGTACTAACTACGAGCAGTACTTC. The V call is TRBV5-1, the J call TRBJ2-7; the D is unclear. Looked up from germline, CDR1 is SGHRS and CDR2 is YFSETQ. The V end lost 1 base, the J end lost 3 bases, and 11 bases lay between the germline ends. CDR3 length: 14 amino acids.

CDR3 nucleotides: TGCAGTGCTAGCGGGAGGGCGGGAGATACGCAGTATTTT. This sequence encodes CSASGRAGDTQYF. This chain uses TRBV20-1 with TRBJ2-3; 8 nucleotides line up with TRBD2. V gave up 3 bases and J gave up 5 bases; unmatched junction bases: 4. The V gene's germline CDR1 is DFQATT and CDR2 SNEGSKA (reference sequence). The CDR3 contains 13 residues.

The chain recombines TRBV7-2 with TRBJ1-2, with a possible D match to TRBD1 (6 bases). Trimming took 7 bases from V and 8 from J, leaving 20 bases between them. The CDR3 runs 14 residues. Per germline, CDR1 SGHTA and CDR2 FQGNSA. CDR3 coding DNA: TGTGCCAGCAATCGCCTGTGGGGGGCGAGGGGCTACACCTTC. Translated, it gives CASNRLWGARGYTF.